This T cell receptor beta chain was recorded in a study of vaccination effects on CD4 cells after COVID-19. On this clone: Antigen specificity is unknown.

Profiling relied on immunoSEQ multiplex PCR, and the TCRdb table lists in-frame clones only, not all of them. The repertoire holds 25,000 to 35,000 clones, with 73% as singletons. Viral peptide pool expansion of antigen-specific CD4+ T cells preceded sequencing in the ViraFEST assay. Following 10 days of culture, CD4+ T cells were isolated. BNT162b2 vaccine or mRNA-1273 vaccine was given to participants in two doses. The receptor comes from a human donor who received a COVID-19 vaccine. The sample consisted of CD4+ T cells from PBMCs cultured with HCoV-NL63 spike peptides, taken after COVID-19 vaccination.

This CDR3 reads CASSYEQGSYNEQFF. In DNA form, the CDR3 reads TGTGCCAGCAGTTACGAACAGGGTTCCTACAATGAGCAGTTCTTC. V and J are TRBV6-6 and TRBJ2-1, with D tentatively TRBD1 (6 bases). This CDR3 is built from 15 residues. The germline V and J ends were trimmed by 2 bases and 1 base, with 9 bases remaining between them. The V gene's germline CDR1 is MNHNY and CDR2 SVGAGI (reference sequence).